The 32 T cell receptor beta chains below all came from one sample that was sequenced in a study of cytomegalovirus exposure and HLA in healthy donors. PCR amplification relied on 60 Vbeta primers (plus 13 Jbeta primers). Generated by immunoSEQ multiplex PCR, the TCRdb table keeps only in-frame clones and is missing some. The sample's table shows 20,000 to 25,000 clones. The sequencing input was PBMCs. The receptor source for this set is a male donor in good health and CMV-seropositive.

The chain carries TRBV6-1 and TRBJ2-2; TRBD2 matches 8 bases. J lost 4 bases, V lost 4 bases, and 8 bases had no gene match. The germline V gene encodes CDR1 MNHNS and CDR2 SASEGT. This CDR3 is 16 amino acids long. The CDR3 DNA reads TGTGCCAGCAGTGTGATAGCGGGGCCGTTCACCGGGGAGCTGTTTTTT. Encoded protein: CASSVIAGPFTGELFF.

The gene calls are TRBV18 and TRBJ1-4; 8 bases match TRBD1. CDR3 length equals 16 residues. Trimming cost V 4 bases and J 0 bases; bases outside gene matches: 4. Germline V lookup: CDR1 KGHSH, CDR2 LQKENI. CDR3 residues: CASSQGQAATNEKLFF. The CDR3 coding sequence is TGTGCCAGCTCACAGGGACAGGCCGCAACTAATGAAAAACTGTTTTTT.

J is TRBJ2-5 and V is TRBV18; no firm D call. V lost 3 bases and J 5 bases, leaving 10 bases between the germline ends. CDR3 length equals 13 residues. Germline assignment: CDR1 KGHSH and CDR2 LQKENI. The CDR3 region is CASSPELRETQYF. The CDR3 DNA follows: TGTGCCAGCTCACCTGAGTTGAGGGAGACCCAGTACTTC. The complete variable domain, with remaining parts taken from reference TRBV18 and TRBJ2-5, reads NAGVMQNPRHLVRRRGQEARLRCSPMKGHSHVYWYRQLPEEGLKFMVYLQKENIIDESGMPKERFSAEFPKEGPSILRIQQVVRGDSAAYFCASSPELRETQYFGPGTRLLVL.

The chain has TRBV4-3 and TRBJ1-1, with 7 positions matching TRBD1. Germline CDR1 reads LGHNA; CDR2 reads YSLEER. V gave up 4 bases and J gave up 1 base; unmatched junction bases: 3. This CDR3 has 14 residues. The CDR3 protein is CASSPGQRNTEAFF. The CDR3 bases are TGCGCCAGCAGCCCGGGACAGCGGAACACTGAAGCTTTCTTT.

This chain links TRBV29-1 with TRBJ1-4, with D perhaps TRBD1 (5 bases). This CDR3 has 12 amino acids. Per germline, CDR1 SQVTM and CDR2 ANQGSEA. The V and J ends lost 6 bases and 8 bases respectively, with 13 bases between them. The CDR3 coding sequence is TGCAGCGTCCCCGGGACTGGAGAAAAACTGTTTTTT. It translates to CSVPGTGEKLFF.

About this clone: One end of the junction is discordant with germline, which a read error may explain. The same CDR3 can be traced to other DNA sequences in this sample. J is TRBJ2-1 and V is TRBV30, with TRBD2 matching 7 bases. CDR3 length: 11 amino acids. CDR1 is GTSNPN and CDR2 is SVGIG in the germline V gene (reference sequence). The CDR3 coding sequence is TGCGCCTGGAGTTGGGAGGGGGAGCAGTTCTTC. It encodes CAWSWEGEQFF.

This sequence joins TRBV7-3 and TRBJ2-1, with 7 positions matching TRBD2. The junction had 6 bases not matched to a gene; V was cut back by 0 bases and J by 7 bases. Germline loops: CDR1 SGHTA, CDR2 FQGTGA. This CDR3 is 15 amino acids long. DNA for the CDR3: TGTGCCAGCAGCTTAACGGGAGGGCCAGAGAATGAGCAGTTCTTC. Translation gives CASSLTGGPENEQFF.

The rearrangement joins TRBV13 to TRBJ2-1; 14 bases are a match to TRBD2. V lost 4 bases, J lost 8 bases, and 7 bases stayed unmatched. CDR1 is PRHDT, CDR2 FYEKMQ, per germline (reference sequence). The CDR3 is 16 amino acids. CDR3 sequence reads: CASSSYGTSGRHEQFF. The CDR3 region has the DNA TGTGCCAGCAGCTCTTATGGGACTAGCGGGAGACATGAGCAGTTCTTC.

V and J are TRBV29-1 and TRBJ1-1, with 11 bases matching TRBD1. Germline-derived CDR1 and CDR2 are SQVTM and ANQGSEA. The CDR3 is made up of 13 amino acids. V lost 6 bases, J lost 1 base, and 1 base stayed unmatched. In nucleotides, the CDR3 is TGCAGCGTCGGACAGGGGGCGAACACTGAAGCTTTCTTT. This sequence encodes CSVGQGANTEAFF.

The V and J genes are TRBV5-6 and TRBJ2-7; D may be TRBD1 (6 bases). The V gene's germline CDR1 is SGHDT and CDR2 YYEEEE. Between the trimmed V and J ends, which lost 1 base and 2 bases, there was a span of 25 bases. CDR3 size: 19 residues. The CDR3, as DNA: TGTGCCAGCAGCTTGTTGTCGTTTTTTGGACAGAAGAAACCCTACGAGCAGTACTTC. It translates to CASSLLSFFGQKKPYEQYF.

The J gene is TRBJ2-1, the V gene TRBV5-1; D might be TRBD1 (6 bases). The CDR3 spans 14 residues. The germline gives CDR1 SGHRS, CDR2 YFSETQ. Trimming took 4 bases from V and 8 from J, leaving 16 bases between them. The CDR3 here is CASSLGQTDDEQFF. CDR3 DNA: TGCGCCAGCAGCCTAGGACAGACGGACGATGAGCAGTTCTTC. The full variable domain, completed using reference TRBV5-1 and TRBJ2-1, is KAGVTQTPRYLIKTRGQQVTLSCSPISGHRSVSWYQQTPGQGLQFLFEYFSETQRNKGNFPGRFSGRQFSNSRSEMNVSTLELGDSALYLCASSLGQTDDEQFFGPGTRLTVL.

This chain connects TRBV6-1 to TRBJ2-7; TRBD1 matches at 10 bases. Germline trimming cut 7 bases from V and 7 bases from J; bases unmatched to any gene: 10. The CDR3 loop spans 14 amino acids. The V gene's germline CDR1 is MNHNS and CDR2 SASEGT. CDR3 region: CASKSGQGGREQYF. The CDR3 DNA reads TGTGCCAGCAAGAGCGGACAGGGGGGCCGAGAGCAGTACTTC.

The rearrangement links TRBV5-1 to TRBJ2-4, with 7 positions matching TRBD1. CDR3 length: 14 amino acids. Germline lookup yields CDR1 SGHRS and CDR2 YFSETQ. After removal of 4 bases from V and 6 bases from J, the junction contained 7 bases not matched to a gene. The CDR3 DNA sequence: TGCGCCAGCAGCACACCGGGACAGACAAACATTCAGTACTTC. Translation gives CASSTPGQTNIQYF.

The chain is built from TRBV5-1 and TRBJ2-5, with D tentatively TRBD2 (6 bases). The V end lost 0 bases, the J end lost 3 bases, and 9 bases lay between the germline ends. From germline, CDR1 is SGHRS and CDR2 YFSETQ. The CDR3 covers 14 residues. The CDR3 region has the DNA TGCGCCAGCAGCTTGGAAGTAGCGGAAGAGACCCAGTACTTC. This codes for CASSLEVAEETQYF.

The chain has TRBV5-1 and TRBJ1-1; maybe TRBD1 (6 bases). The CDR3 spans 15 residues. V was pared by 0 bases and J by 3 bases, with 12 bases between. Per germline, CDR1 SGHRS and CDR2 YFSETQ. The CDR3 is CASSLVGTRDTEAFF. The CDR3, as DNA: TGCGCCAGCAGCTTGGTGGGGACAAGGGACACTGAAGCTTTCTTT.

V usage is TRBV29-1 and J usage is TRBJ2-4, with 10 bases that match TRBD1. This CDR3 is built from 15 residues. J gave up 4 bases and V 3 bases, and 6 bases lay outside the gene matches. From germline, CDR1 is SQVTM and CDR2 ANQGSEA. The chain's CDR3 is CSVEWVGQGKNIQYF. CDR3 nucleotides: TGCAGCGTTGAGTGGGTGGGACAGGGGAAAAACATTCAGTACTTC. The variable domain in full, with the rest retrieved from reference TRBV29-1 and TRBJ2-4, is SAVISQKPSRDICQRGTSLTIQCQVDSQVTMMFWYRQQPGQSLTLIATANQGSEATYESGFVIDKFPISRPNLTFSTLTVSNMSPEDSSIYLCSVEWVGQGKNIQYFGAGTRLSVL.

The V and J genes are TRBV5-1 and TRBJ2-7; D perhaps matches TRBD2 (6 bases). Trimming cost V 4 bases and J 2 bases, with 22 bases left between them. Looked up from germline, CDR1 is SGHRS and CDR2 is YFSETQ. The CDR3 consists of 17 residues. The CDR3: CASSNPGGGARAYEQYF. The DNA for the CDR3 is TGCGCCAGCAGCAACCCTGGTGGCGGGGCCCGAGCCTACGAGCAGTACTTC.

The chain combines TRBV6-5 with TRBJ2-7; 11 bases agree with TRBD1. J lost 3 bases, V lost 2 bases, and 3 bases had no gene match. CDR1 MNHEY and CDR2 SVGAGI come from the germline V gene. The CDR3 is made up of 15 amino acids. The CDR3 region is CASSYPGQGVYEQYF. For the CDR3, the DNA is TGTGCCAGCAGTTACCCGGGACAGGGGGTCTACGAGCAGTACTTC.

The chain employs TRBV18 and TRBJ2-7; D is perhaps TRBD1 (7 bases). CDR1 is KGHSH and CDR2 is LQKENI in the germline V gene. CDR3 length: 14 amino acids. The V end was cut by 4 bases, the J end by 5 bases, with 15 bases between. The CDR3 protein is CASSQTGTRDEQYF. DNA for the CDR3: TGTGCCAGCTCACAGACAGGGACTCGAGACGAGCAGTACTTC.

The chain joins TRBV29-1 to TRBJ1-1; no clear D. CDR1 is SQVTM and CDR2 is ANQGSEA in the germline V gene. The V end was cut by 4 bases, the J end by 0 bases, with 9 bases between. CDR3 size: 13 residues. DNA of the CDR3: TGCAGCGTTGGTACGGGAATGAACACTGAAGCTTTCTTT. Amino acid sequence: CSVGTGMNTEAFF.

V and J are TRBV4-2 and TRBJ1-2; 9 nucleotides line up with TRBD1. J gave up 5 bases and V 3 bases, and 10 bases lay outside the gene matches. Germline values: CDR1 LGHNA, CDR2 YNFKEQ. The CDR3 contains 16 residues. This CDR3 is CASSQGQGVEGYGYTF. The DNA for the CDR3 is TGTGCCAGCAGCCAGGGACAGGGAGTGGAGGGGTATGGCTACACCTTC.

The genes are TRBV5-1 and TRBJ2-7; no clear D gene. CDR1 and CDR2 (germline): SGHRS, YFSETQ. The CDR3 loop spans 14 amino acids. Trimming shortened V by 0 bases and J by 0 bases, and 7 bases separated the two germline ends. CDR3 protein: CASSLAAVSYEQYF. CDR3 DNA sequence: TGCGCCAGCAGCTTGGCCGCGGTCTCCTACGAGCAGTACTTC.

V and J are TRBV28 and TRBJ2-6; 10 bases map to TRBD1. V dropped 3 bases and J dropped 2; count of bases not matched to a gene: 7. CDR3 length equals 18 residues. Per the germline V gene, CDR1 is MDHEN and CDR2 is SYDVKM. CDR3 sequence (DNA): TGTGCCAGCAGTTTTTTGACAGGGGGCGTAACTGGGGCCAACGTCCTGACTTTC. This sequence encodes CASSFLTGGVTGANVLTF.

This rearrangement joins TRBV7-2 to TRBJ2-7; weak D call: TRBD2 (6 bases). Per the germline V gene, CDR1 is SGHTA and CDR2 is FQGNSA. With 1 base removed from V and 6 bases from J, the gap between germline ends came to 13 bases. The CDR3 runs 14 residues. The CDR3 spells CASSLVGRGFEQYF. In DNA, the CDR3 is TGTGCCAGCAGCTTAGTCGGGCGGGGCTTCGAGCAGTACTTC.

This chain links TRBV18 with TRBJ1-2; D unclear. The CDR3 is 13 amino acids. The germline CDR1 and CDR2 sequences are KGHSH and LQKENI. V lost 0 bases, J lost 5 bases, and 7 bases lay in between. CDR3 amino acids: CASSPPSGYGYTF. The CDR3 DNA follows: TGTGCCAGCTCACCACCTTCAGGTTATGGCTACACCTTC.

This chain connects TRBV4-1 to TRBJ2-3; 11 bases are shared with TRBD2. After removal of 0 bases from V and 0 bases from J, the junction contained 17 bases not matched to a gene. This CDR3 has 22 amino acids. Per germline, CDR1 MGHRA and CDR2 YSYEKL. In DNA form, the CDR3 reads TGCGCCAGCAGCCAAGAAGGGAGCGAACTAGCGGGGGAGCATGACAGCACAGATACGCAGTATTTT. Its translation: CASSQEGSELAGEHDSTDTQYF.

The CDR3: CASSHPARSLDTIYF. The CDR3 DNA sequence: TGCGCCAGCAGCCACCCGGCACGTAGCTTGGACACCATATATTTT. V gene TRBV4-1 combines with J gene TRBJ1-3, with D uncertain. This CDR3 comprises 15 residues. CDR1 is MGHRA and CDR2 is YSYEKL in the germline V gene. V lost 3 bases and J 8 bases, leaving 17 bases between the germline ends.

This chain joins TRBV27 and TRBJ1-2; 8 bases fit TRBD1. CDR1 MNHEY and CDR2 SMNVEV come from the germline V gene (reference sequence). J lost 10 bases, V lost 8 bases, and 18 bases had no gene match. This CDR3 comprises 15 residues. CDR3 DNA: TGTGCCAGCGGCCAGGGGGCCGCAACTCTGACAAACTACACCTTC. Its protein is CASGQGAATLTNYTF.

V usage is TRBV14 and J usage is TRBJ2-5; 8 positions agree with TRBD2. The germline CDR1 and CDR2 sequences are SGHDN and FVKESK. This CDR3 is 13 amino acids long. After removal of 4 bases from V and 7 bases from J, the junction contained 5 bases not matched to a gene. In DNA, the CDR3 is TGTGCCAGCAGCCTGACTAGCGCGGGGACCCAGTACTTC. It translates to CASSLTSAGTQYF.

The V call is TRBV6-1, the J call TRBJ2-7; D gene unclear. This CDR3 has 14 residues. From germline, CDR1 is MNHNS and CDR2 SASEGT. The V and J ends lost 3 bases and 7 bases respectively, with 16 bases between them. DNA of the CDR3: TGTGCCAGCAGTGACGACGCCTCCGGGTGGGAGCAGTACTTC. Protein: CASSDDASGWEQYF.

The chain uses TRBV2 and TRBJ2-7, with unresolved D. This CDR3 is 11 amino acids long. In germline, CDR1 is SNHLY, CDR2 FYNNEI. The germline V and J ends were trimmed by 5 bases and 6 bases, with 8 bases remaining between them. DNA for the CDR3: TGTGCCAGCAGTCCCTTCTCCGAGCAGTACTTC. Protein: CASSPFSEQYF.

The genes are TRBV30 and TRBJ1-5; no definite D call. Trimming stripped 0 bases from V and 5 bases from J, with 11 bases between. CDR1 is GTSNPN, CDR2 SVGIG, per germline (reference sequence). This CDR3 region has 14 residues. The CDR3 DNA sequence: TGTGCCTGGAGTGTAGCGGTGTCCTATCAGCCCCAGCATTTT. Its protein is CAWSVAVSYQPQHF.